This TCR beta chain is drawn from a study of long-term antiretroviral therapy in people with HIV. With regard to this clone: The antigen remains undetermined.

One or more pre-ART and two or more post-ART PBMC samples were available from each donor. Regarding the study as a whole: Diversity went up after ART and still fell short of transplant donor controls. No data were available on ART adherence, viral resistance or therapy changes.

Trimming removed 2 bases at V and 3 bases at J, with 17 bases between. Germline V gives CDR1 SGHDN, CDR2 FVKESK. The CDR3 extends over 17 amino acids. At the survey level, the v3.0 immunoSEQ assay was run. Data came from immunoSEQ multiplex PCR; TCRdb stores just in-frame clones and leaves some out. The repertoire holds 20,000 to 30,000 clones, with roughly 86% as singletons. The chain uses TRBV14 and TRBJ2-1; TRBD2 might be the D (6 bases). The receptor comes from a man aged 45-60 years with HIV. The material sequenced was unsorted PBMCs, taken 1.8 years before starting antiretroviral therapy. For the CDR3, the DNA is TGTGCCAGCAGCCAACCCCGATGGAGGGCAGACTACAATGAGCAGTTCTTC. This encodes CASSQPRWRADYNEQFF.